The present T cell receptor (beta chain) was sequenced within a study of tumor and adjacent non-tumor tissue in lung cancer. A modified ARM-PCR protocol with three rounds of nested PCR amplified TCRbeta. One entry per CDR3 protein, called by TCRdb with MiXCR from the multiplex PCR reads. The data contain 40,000 or so distinct CDR3 sequences, 60% of them singletons. In regard to this clonotype: The junction and the germline gene differ at one end; a read error may be behind it.

The CDR3 runs to 15 residues. CDR1 and CDR2 from the germline V gene are PRHDT and FYEKMQ (reference sequence). No cell sorting was done before RNA was extracted from the tissue. More than 3 cm separated this lung sample from the edge of the tumor. The source material was distant non-tumor lung tissue. The source of this sequence is a man in his fifties or sixties with non-small cell lung cancer. The chain joins TRBV13 to TRBJ2-3, with TRBD2 matching over 9 bases. The CDR3 is CANSLGGGAEGTQYF. CDR3 bases: TGTGCCAACAGCTTAGGCGGGGGGGCCGAAGGTACGCAGTATTTT.